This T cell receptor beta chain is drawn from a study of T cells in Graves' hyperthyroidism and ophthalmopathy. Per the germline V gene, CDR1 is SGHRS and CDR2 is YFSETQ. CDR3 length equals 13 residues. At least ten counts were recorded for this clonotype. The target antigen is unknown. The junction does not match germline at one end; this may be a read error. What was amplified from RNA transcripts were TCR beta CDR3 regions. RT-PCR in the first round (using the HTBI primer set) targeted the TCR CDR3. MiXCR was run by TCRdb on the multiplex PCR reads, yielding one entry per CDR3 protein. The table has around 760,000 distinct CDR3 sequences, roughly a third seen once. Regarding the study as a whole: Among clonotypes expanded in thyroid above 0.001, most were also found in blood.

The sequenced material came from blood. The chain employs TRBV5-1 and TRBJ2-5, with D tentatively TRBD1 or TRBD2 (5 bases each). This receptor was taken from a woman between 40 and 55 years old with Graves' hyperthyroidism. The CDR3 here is CASSLEGQETQYF. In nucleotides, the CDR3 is TGTGCCAGCAGCTTAGAGGGGCAAGAGACCCAGTACTTC.